These 23 T cell receptor beta chains originate from one sample sequenced in a study of blood T cells in healthy people across ages. Using a J-beta primer mix together with a sample-barcoded 5' primer, a second PCR was run for 7 to 11 cycles. In TCRdb, the 5' RACE reads were re-called with MiXCR into one record per CDR3 protein. The top ten clones hold approximately 20% of a sample with hundreds of thousands of distinct CDR3 sequences, about 24% of them seen once. Sequenced sample: blood. The receptor source for this set is a man between 65 and 85 years old in good health.

V is TRBV20-1 and J is TRBJ1-5, with D hard to call. The germline V gene has CDR1 DFQATT and CDR2 SNEGSKA (reference sequence). The CDR3 is 12 residues long. Trimming removed 4 bases from V and 2 bases from J, with 6 bases in between. CDR3 bases: TGCAGTGCTACCTGGGGCAATCAGCCCCAGCATTTT. Amino acids: CSATWGNQPQHF.

This clonotype was picked up a small number of times. V usage is TRBV12-3 or TRBV12-4 and J usage is TRBJ2-1, with D possibly TRBD1 on 6 matching bases. V was trimmed by 1 base and J by 5 bases, leaving 15 bases between them. The CDR3 is 16 residues long. This CDR3 is CASSLVIGGPNNEQFF. DNA of the CDR3: TGTGCCAGCAGTTTAGTTATTGGGGGCCCGAACAATGAGCAGTTCTTC.

The chain couples TRBV5-1 to TRBJ1-4; TRBD1 matches 9 bases. J lost 8 bases, V lost 4 bases, and 6 bases had no gene match. The CDR3 length is 14 residues. Germline CDR1 reads SGHRS; CDR2 reads YFSETQ. CDR3 sequence reads: CASSQGTGNEKLFF. The CDR3 DNA is TGCGCCAGCAGCCAAGGGACAGGGAACGAAAAACTGTTTTTT.

This clonotype was counted only a few times. This chain links TRBV7-7 with TRBJ2-1, with D tentatively TRBD2 (6 bases). CDR1 and CDR2 (germline): SSHAT, FNYEAQ (reference sequence). This CDR3 has 15 amino acids. Trimming left V 5 bases short and J 4 bases short, with 15 bases between. DNA of the CDR3: TGTGCCAGCAGCCCCAGCTATGGAGGGTACAATGAGCAGTTCTTC. Residues: CASSPSYGGYNEQFF. Combining the CDR3 with reference TRBV7-7 and TRBJ2-1 gives the whole variable domain GAGVSQSPRYKVTKRGQDVTLRCDPISSHATLYWYQQALGQGPEFLTYFNYEAQPDKSGLPSDRFSAERPEGSISTLTIQRTEQRDSAMYRCASSPSYGGYNEQFFGPGTRLTVL.

The chain uses TRBV2 and TRBJ2-3, with D perhaps TRBD1 or TRBD2 (5 bases each). The CDR3 extends over 12 amino acids. Germline V gene data show CDR1 as SNHLY and CDR2 as FYNNEI. Trimming shortened V by 3 bases and J by 6 bases, and 7 bases separated the two germline ends. The CDR3 DNA follows: TGTGCCAGCAGTGATTGGGGGGATACGCAGTATTTT. It is translated as CASSDWGDTQYF. The entire variable domain, with the rest obtained from reference TRBV2 and TRBJ2-3, is as follows: EPEVTQTPSHQVTQMGQEVILRCVPISNHLYFYWYRQILGQKVEFLVSFYNNEISEKSEIFDDQFSVERPDGSNFTLKIRSTKLEDSAMYFCASSDWGDTQYFGPGTRLTVL.

This clonotype was detected only a few times. This chain uses TRBV12-3 or TRBV12-4 with TRBJ1-2; 8 nucleotides line up with TRBD1. The CDR3 consists of 14 residues. Trimming cost V 5 bases and J 0 bases; bases outside gene matches: 2. In nucleotides, the CDR3 is TGTGCCAGCAGTCGGACAGGGACTAACTATGGCTACACCTTC. Translated: CASSRTGTNYGYTF.

This clonotype was recorded once. The chain joins TRBV10-2 to TRBJ2-7, with 16 positions matching TRBD2. The length of the CDR3 is 16 residues. Looked up from germline, CDR1 is WSHSY and CDR2 is SAAADI. With 3 bases clipped from V and 6 bases from J, the junction kept 5 bases outside the gene matches. The CDR3 spells CASSDPGTSGRGEQYF. DNA of the CDR3: TGCGCCAGCAGTGACCCCGGGACTAGCGGGAGGGGCGAGCAGTACTTC.

The rearrangement uses TRBV4-1 and TRBJ2-1; D could derive from TRBD1 or TRBD2 (6 bases each). The V end lost 3 bases, the J end lost 0 bases, and 18 bases lay between the germline ends. CDR3 size: 18 residues. Germline assignment: CDR1 MGHRA and CDR2 YSYEKL. The chain's CDR3 is CASSQGTGGKSSYNEQFF. The CDR3 DNA is TGCGCCAGCAGCCAGGGAACCGGGGGCAAGAGCTCCTACAATGAGCAGTTCTTC.

This clonotype has just a few counts. The DNA of the CDR3 is TGTGCCAGCAGCGCATCCCCCAGCTCCTACAATGAGCAGTTCTTC. Amino acid sequence: CASSASPSSYNEQFF. The chain carries TRBV7-2 and TRBJ2-1; D uncertain. The ends were cut back, 5 bases at V and 0 bases at J, with 11 bases in the middle. This CDR3 has 15 amino acids. Germline CDR1 and CDR2: SGHTA and FQGNSA.

With regard to this clonotype: The junction departs from the called germline gene at one end, perhaps through a read error. The V and J genes are TRBV2 and TRBJ2-3, with 8 bases matching TRBD1. Looked up from germline, CDR1 is SNHLY and CDR2 is FYNNEI. The CDR3 has 15 residues. CDR3 bases: TGTGGCAGCAGTGAGGACAGGGTCTACACAGATACGCAGTATTTT. Its translation: CGSSEDRVYTDTQYF.

The rearrangement links TRBV6-2 or TRBV6-3 to TRBJ1-1; 8 nucleotides align to TRBD1. Germline V gene sequence: CDR1 MNHEY, CDR2 SVGEGT. Trimming at V came to 8 bases and at J to 0 bases, leaving 8 bases not matched to a gene. This CDR3 has 15 residues. The CDR3 region is CASGEQGDMNTEAFF. CDR3 sequence (DNA): TGTGCCAGCGGTGAACAGGGGGACATGAACACTGAAGCTTTCTTT.

The rearrangement joins TRBV5-1 to TRBJ2-3; D assignment may be TRBD1 or TRBD2 (5 bases each). V dropped 4 bases and J dropped 0 bases, with 12 bases sitting between them. The CDR3 spans 15 residues. CDR1 and CDR2 from the germline V gene are SGHRS and YFSETQ. DNA of the CDR3: TGCGCCAGCAGCCCGGGACGGTCTAGCACAGATACGCAGTATTTT. It codes for CASSPGRSSTDTQYF.

This clonotype has only a few counts. The chain couples TRBV5-1 to TRBJ1-2; possible D gene TRBD1, 5 bases. V lost 5 bases and J 7 bases, leaving 15 bases between the germline ends. Germline lookup yields CDR1 SGHRS and CDR2 YFSETQ. The CDR3 loop spans 13 amino acids. The CDR3 DNA sequence: TGCGCCAGCAGTATTGAGGGACGATTTGGCTACACCTTC. Translating gives CASSIEGRFGYTF. The whole variable domain, filled in from reference TRBV5-1 and TRBJ1-2, reads KAGVTQTPRYLIKTRGQQVTLSCSPISGHRSVSWYQQTPGQGLQFLFEYFSETQRNKGNFPGRFSGRQFSNSRSEMNVSTLELGDSALYLCASSIEGRFGYTFGSGTRLTVV.

CDR3 coding DNA: TGTGCCAGCAGTGAGAGACATAATGAAAAACTGTTTTTT. Its translation: CASSERHNEKLFF. The V call is TRBV2, the J call TRBJ1-4; D uncertain. Trimming stripped 3 bases from V and 4 bases from J, with 6 bases between. The CDR3 is 13 residues long. In germline, CDR1 is SNHLY, CDR2 FYNNEI.

In this sample, this clonotype turned up a few times. This chain joins TRBV7-9 and TRBJ2-7; D is uncertain. In germline, CDR1 is SEHNR, CDR2 FQNEAQ (reference sequence). This CDR3 region has 11 residues. Trimming removed 1 base from V and 6 bases from J, with 4 bases in between. CDR3 DNA: TGTGCCAGCAGCTTAGGTGCCGAGCAGTACTTC. This codes for CASSLGAEQYF.

V and J are TRBV28 and TRBJ1-1; D uncertain. The CDR3 loop spans 12 amino acids. CDR1 and CDR2 from the germline V gene are MDHEN and SYDVKM. V lost 1 base and J 10 bases, leaving 10 bases between the germline ends. CDR3 DNA sequence: TGTGCCAGCAGTTTATCGTTCGGGGTAGCTTTCTTT. Amino acids: CASSLSFGVAFF.

The V call is TRBV3-1, the J call TRBJ2-7; the match to TRBD1 covers 9 bases. There are 14 residues in the CDR3. V shed 4 bases, J shed 4 bases, and the junction held 5 bases outside the gene matches. Germline loops: CDR1 LGHDT, CDR2 YNNKEL (reference sequence). Here the CDR3 DNA reads TGTGCCAGCAGCCGGATGGGACAGGGTTACGAGCAGTACTTC. Translated, it gives CASSRMGQGYEQYF.

This sequence joins TRBV7-9 and TRBJ2-5; D might be TRBD1 or TRBD2, each matching 5 bases. CDR3 size: 21 residues. CDR1 is SEHNR, CDR2 FQNEAQ, per germline (reference sequence). V shed 1 base and J shed 5 bases, with 32 bases lying between them. The DNA for the CDR3 is TGTGCCAGCAGCTTAGAATTGGGACCGTCCCGGACCCTCCTAAGGCGGGAGACCCAGTACTTC. Amino acids: CASSLELGPSRTLLRRETQYF. The full variable domain, rest sourced from reference TRBV7-9 and TRBJ2-5, is DTGVSQNPRHKITKRGQNVTFRCDPISEHNRLYWYRQTLGQGPEFLTYFQNEAQLEKSRLLSDRFSAERPKGSFSTLEIQRTEQGDSAMYLCASSLELGPSRTLLRRETQYFGPGTRLLVL.

V and J are TRBV5-1 and TRBJ1-5, with a possible D match to TRBD1 (6 bases). The CDR3 loop spans 15 amino acids. The germline V and J ends were trimmed by 4 bases and 3 bases, with 14 bases remaining between them. Per germline, CDR1 SGHRS and CDR2 YFSETQ. The CDR3 loop reads CASSLGAGVNQPQHF. The CDR3 coding sequence is TGCGCCAGCAGCCTGGGGGCAGGGGTCAATCAGCCCCAGCATTTT.

This clonotype was observed a few times. The chain couples TRBV7-3 to TRBJ2-2, with TRBD1 identical over 9 bases. The length of the CDR3 is 15 residues. V dropped 5 bases and J dropped 6; count of bases not matched to a gene: 7. Germline V gene sequence: CDR1 SGHTA, CDR2 FQGTGA. The CDR3 region is CASSAQGALAGELFF. The CDR3 DNA is TGTGCCAGCAGCGCACAGGGGGCGTTAGCCGGGGAGCTGTTTTTT.

CDR3 in DNA: TGTGCCATCAGTGGTATGGGTTTGCGCACAGATACGCAGTATTTT. Its translation: CAISGMGLRTDTQYF. The chain carries TRBV10-3 and TRBJ2-3; D is uncertain. The V end lost 4 bases, the J end lost 1 base, and 12 bases lay between the germline ends. The germline gives CDR1 ENHRY, CDR2 SYGVKD. CDR3 length: 15 residues.

This clonotype was observed a handful of times. The junction and the germline gene differ at one end; a read error may be behind it. J is TRBJ2-5 and V is TRBV4-1, with TRBD2 matching over 8 bases. The closer fit of TRBJ2-1 to the DNA end suggests the J call may be wrong. This CDR3 has 14 amino acids. CDR1 is MGHRA and CDR2 is YSYEKL in the germline V gene. CDR3 DNA: TGCACCAGCAGCCAAGGATTCCGGGGGGGTGAGCAGTTCTTC. As protein: CTSSQGFRGGEQFF.

This clonotype was counted a few times. The genes are TRBV7-9 and TRBJ1-2; D is ambiguous. Trimming pared 5 bases from V and 8 bases from J, leaving 15 bases between. The CDR3 is 13 amino acids. From germline, CDR1 is SEHNR and CDR2 FQNEAQ (reference sequence). The CDR3 DNA sequence: TGTGCCAGCAGCCTGGAATGGACCGGCGGCTACACCTTC. Protein product: CASSLEWTGGYTF.